The T cell receptor (beta chain) described here comes from a study of cytomegalovirus exposure and HLA in healthy donors. Study findings and constraints: The investigators catalogued 150 to 200 TCR beta chains as cytomegalovirus-associated. TRBV6-2, TRBV6-3 and some other V segments were unresolvable in 87-base-pair reads. It is likely that the observed cluster of highly shared sequence variants was a sequencing artifact.

On this clone: Its antigen is unknown.

60 Vbeta and 13 Jbeta primers were used in PCR. Sequencing was performed with immunoSEQ multiplex PCR; in TCRdb, only in-frame clones are kept and a portion is missing. The data hold over 150,000 clones, with around 80% observed a single time. The CDR3 consists of 17 residues. The V segment lost 1 base and the J segment 7 bases; nucleotides outside the gene matches: 13. Germline lookup yields CDR1 SGHTA and CDR2 FQGNSA. The chain combines TRBV7-2 with TRBJ2-5, with TRBD2 matching over 9 bases. Sequenced: PBMCs. This receptor was taken from a human donor in good health. The CDR3 is CASSLDPTSGLVGTQYF. CDR3 nucleotide sequence: TGTGCCAGCAGCTTAGATCCGACTAGCGGTCTCGTCGGGACCCAGTACTTC.